These 14 T cell receptor beta chains originate from one sample sequenced in a study of shared clonotypes between healthy human individuals (dated by TCRdb to the early 2020s). Library preparation employed the immunoSEQ multiplex PCR assay. The immuneACCESS repertoire file appears here via TCRdb, limited to in-frame rearrangements. These files lack a portion of the clones; in checked studies, under half of the deficit traces to unresolved V genes, and the cause of the others is not known. The sample table contains 2 million to 2.5 million clones; only one count was recorded for under 95% of them. The top ten clonotypes cover under 2% of the sample. CD8 naive samples were CD45RO-negative cells positively selected for CCR7, giving a CD45RA+CCR7+ population that excluded TemRA cells. What was sequenced was naive CD8+ T cells from PBMCs. The cell subset or site label here, explained by the study, means: CD45RA+CCR7+. These receptors were taken from a young man in good health. Some clones in this sample may be carry-over from other donors' samples.

The V gene is TRBV7-9, the J gene TRBJ2-7; D not certain. Trimming stripped 2 bases from V and 0 bases from J, with 11 bases between. CDR1 and CDR2 from the germline V gene are SEHNR and FQNEAQ (reference sequence). The CDR3 has 15 amino acids. CDR3 coding DNA: TGTGCCAGCAGCTTATGGCAGGAGAGCTCCTACGAGCAGTACTTC. It is translated as CASSLWQESSYEQYF.

The V gene is TRBV15, the J gene TRBJ1-1; D is perhaps TRBD1 (5 bases). V lost 0 bases to trimming and J lost 0 bases, with 11 bases between them. The germline CDR1 and CDR2 sequences are LNHNV and YYDKDF (reference sequence). CDR3 length equals 16 residues. CDR3 in DNA: TGTGCCACCAGCAGAGACAGGGAACACATGAACACTGAAGCTTTCTTT. It yields the protein CATSRDREHMNTEAFF.

The V call is TRBV19, the J call TRBJ2-7; D may be TRBD1 or TRBD2 (5 bases each). Trimming took off 3 bases at V and 5 bases at J, with 14 bases between the two ends. The CDR3 spans 14 residues. Germline V gene data show CDR1 as LNHDA and CDR2 as SQIVND (reference sequence). CDR3: CASSMMGVSDEQYF. Here the CDR3 DNA reads TGTGCCAGTAGTATGATGGGGGTCAGCGACGAGCAGTACTTC.

On this clone itself: This specimen includes other DNA sequences encoding the same CDR3. The V gene is TRBV7-3, the J gene TRBJ1-1; the D gene is possibly TRBD1 (5 bases). Germline values: CDR1 SGHTA, CDR2 FQGTGA. The CDR3 spans 15 residues. Trimming took 2 bases from V and 0 from J, leaving 10 bases between them. CDR3 DNA: TGTGCCAGCAGCTTATCGGGGGGGATGAACACTGAAGCTTTCTTT. Protein sequence: CASSLSGGMNTEAFF.

This sequence joins TRBV6-5 and TRBJ2-7; possibly TRBD1 for D (6 bases). The CDR3 extends over 14 amino acids. The germline V gene has CDR1 MNHEY and CDR2 SVGAGI. Deletions cut 6 bases from V and 6 bases from J, with 18 bases between. CDR3: CASSPPGVPSEQYF. The CDR3 DNA sequence: TGTGCCAGCAGCCCCCCAGGGGTACCTAGCGAGCAGTACTTC.

As regards this clone: This sample also contains other DNA sequences that code for the same CDR3. The chain carries TRBV4-2 and TRBJ1-3; possibly TRBD1 for D (6 bases). The length of the CDR3 is 15 residues. Germline V gene data show CDR1 as LGHNA and CDR2 as YNFKEQ. Trimming shortened V by 3 bases and J by 0 bases, and 9 bases separated the two germline ends. CDR3 residues: CASSHLQGSGNTIYF. CDR3 DNA: TGTGCCAGCAGCCACCTACAGGGCTCTGGAAACACCATATATTTT.

V is TRBV6-1 and J is TRBJ1-4; D uncertain. V lost 6 bases and J 5 bases, leaving 13 bases between the germline ends. Per germline, CDR1 MNHNS and CDR2 SASEGT. The CDR3 has 14 residues. CDR3 sequence: CASSAEDWNEKLFF. DNA for the CDR3: TGTGCCAGCAGCGCTGAGGATTGGAATGAAAAACTGTTTTTT.

Of note for this clone: The same CDR3 also results from other DNA sequences found in this sample. This chain joins TRBV27 and TRBJ1-5; D not resolved. This CDR3 is 14 amino acids long. CDR1 MNHEY and CDR2 SMNVEV come from the germline V gene (reference sequence). Trimming took 2 bases from V and 0 from J, leaving 5 bases between them. The DNA for the CDR3 is TGTGCCAGCAGTTTAAGATATAGCAATCAGCCCCAGCATTTT. Amino acids: CASSLRYSNQPQHF.

J is TRBJ1-1 and V is TRBV7-3; a weak D match, TRBD1 (6 bases). V was pared by 0 bases and J by 7 bases, with 18 bases between. This CDR3 is 16 amino acids long. CDR1 is SGHTA and CDR2 is FQGTGA in the germline V gene. The CDR3 is CASSLTPGVLEGEAFF. The CDR3 bases are TGTGCCAGCAGCTTAACCCCAGGGGTTCTGGAGGGTGAAGCTTTCTTT.

This clone was recorded only once. Other DNA sequences in the sample encode the same CDR3. The J gene is TRBJ2-7, the V gene TRBV27; D is perhaps TRBD1 (6 bases). V shed 4 bases and J shed 3 bases, with 10 bases lying between them. The CDR3 covers 13 residues. Per the germline V gene, CDR1 is MNHEY and CDR2 is SMNVEV (reference sequence). This CDR3 reads CASSSTGSYEQYF. The CDR3, as DNA: TGTGCCAGCAGTTCTACAGGGAGCTACGAGCAGTACTTC.

The V call is TRBV13, the J call TRBJ2-1, with 12 bases matching TRBD2. The CDR3 sequence is 17 residues long. V dropped 5 bases and J dropped 3; count of bases not matched to a gene: 8. CDR1 is PRHDT and CDR2 is FYEKMQ in the germline V gene (reference sequence). DNA of the CDR3: TGTGCCAGCAGCCCGCGACTAGCGGGAGTTCGCTACAATGAGCAGTTCTTC. It is translated as CASSPRLAGVRYNEQFF.

The CDR3: CASLRTSGSVGYEQYF. The CDR3, as DNA: TGTGCCAGCCTCAGGACTAGCGGGAGTGTCGGATACGAGCAGTACTTC. The V and J genes are TRBV11-2 and TRBJ2-7; 13 positions agree with TRBD2. Germline CDR1 is SGHAT and CDR2 is FQNNGV. The CDR3 contains 16 residues. V gave up 8 bases and J gave up 4 bases; unmatched junction bases: 11.

The chain employs TRBV19 and TRBJ2-3; 7 nucleotides match TRBD2. CDR3 size: 15 residues. After removal of 6 bases from V and 6 bases from J, the junction contained 12 bases not matched to a gene. CDR1 is LNHDA and CDR2 is SQIVND in the germline V gene (reference sequence). The DNA for the CDR3 is TGTGCCAGTAGCCTGCGGGGGAACCCCGGGGATACGCAGTATTTT. It translates to CASSLRGNPGDTQYF.

This clone was counted between two and nine times. This chain uses TRBV7-9 with TRBJ1-2, with D unclear. This CDR3 spans 13 amino acids. The V gene lost 5 bases and the J gene lost 0 bases, with 7 bases spanning the gap. CDR1 and CDR2 (germline): SEHNR, FQNEAQ (reference sequence). The CDR3 DNA is TGTGCCAGCAGCCAAGGATCTAACTATGGCTACACCTTC. Protein sequence: CASSQGSNYGYTF.